The present TCR beta chain was sequenced within a study of OX40 agonist ivuxolimab in advanced cancers. Findings and limits, study-wide: With doses of 0.1-3.0 mg/kg, partial responders showed among the lowest clonal expansion. There were, on average, more expanded clones in CD8+ T cells than in CD4+.

This CDR3 contains 16 residues. Germline V CDR1 and CDR2: MDHEN, SYDVKM. The V and J ends lost 1 base and 4 bases, in that order; junction bases with no gene match: 6. Regarding this clone: Its antigen is as yet unknown.

Profiling relied on immunoSEQ multiplex PCR, and the TCRdb table lists in-frame clones only, not all of them. This sample has approximately 61,000 clones; 80% occur once, and the top ten carry 1.2%. This TCR derives from an adult with an advanced solid tumor such as melanoma, head and neck, liver or kidney cancer. The rearrangement uses TRBV28 and TRBJ1-3, with 8 bases that match TRBD1. This material consisted of CD4+ or CD8+ T cells sorted from blood, taken in a trial of the OX40 agonist ivuxolimab. CDR3 protein: CASSLLQGVSGNTIYF. CDR3 in DNA: TGTGCCAGCAGTTTATTACAGGGGGTGTCAGGAAACACCATATATTTT.